These 12 T cell receptor beta chains came from one sample sequenced in a study of T cell responses to AZD1222 COVID-19 vaccine. The assay was immunoSEQ multiplex PCR, and TCRdb's table has in-frame clones only and misses some. The sample has over 150,000 clones, around 93% seen once; the top ten hold approximately 0.98%. This material consisted of peripheral blood, taken 28 days after the second dose of the MenACWY control vaccine. The receptors stem from an adult who received the MenACWY meningococcal vaccine as a control.

The V gene is TRBV7-6, the J gene TRBJ1-5; weak D call: TRBD1 (5 bases). V lost 5 bases to trimming and J lost 0 bases, with 11 bases between them. Germline-derived CDR1 and CDR2 are SGHVS and FNYEAQ. The CDR3 runs to 15 residues. The CDR3 DNA follows: TGTGCCAGCAGCCCAGACAGCTTTAGCAATCAGCCCCAGCATTTT. Protein product: CASSPDSFSNQPQHF.

The chain links TRBV21-1 to TRBJ2-7; the table names TRBD2, a call not compared with the DNA. TRBV21-1 has pseudogene status. There are 12 residues in the CDR3. Here the CDR3 DNA reads TGTGCCAGCAGACTCCCGGCCTACGAGCAGTACTTC. Amino acids: CASRLPAYEQYF.

The rearrangement links TRBV18 to TRBJ1-1, with D perhaps TRBD1 (5 bases). Germline loops: CDR1 KGHSH, CDR2 LQKENI. Trimming cost V 8 bases and J 6 bases, with 19 bases left between them. This CDR3 is built from 14 residues. CDR3 coding DNA: TGTGCCAGCGCGCGGGGGGGAGAGACCCCTGAAGCTTTCTTT. Its translation is CASARGGETPEAFF.

V gene TRBV19 combines with J gene TRBJ1-5; unclear D gene. Germline loops: CDR1 LNHDA, CDR2 SQIVND (reference sequence). Trimming cost V 8 bases and J 12 bases, with 14 bases left between them. This CDR3 has 11 amino acids. The chain's CDR3 is CASQYRGHQHF. CDR3 DNA sequence: TGTGCCAGTCAATATCGGGGTCACCAGCATTTT.

The chain joins TRBV5-6 to TRBJ2-4, with 15 bases aligning to TRBD2. CDR1 and CDR2 (germline): SGHDT, YYEEEE. V trimming: 2 bases; J trimming: 6 bases; junction bases outside the gene matches: 6. This CDR3 contains 17 residues. CDR3 in amino acids: CASSFGLAGGPVNIQYF. Here the CDR3 DNA reads TGTGCCAGCAGCTTCGGACTAGCGGGGGGGCCGGTAAACATTCAGTACTTC.

The table lists this clone with a count of one. The V and J genes are TRBV20-1 and TRBJ1-4; 7 bases are shared with TRBD1. The CDR3 consists of 15 residues. Trimming cost V 3 bases and J 2 bases; bases outside gene matches: 6. From germline, CDR1 is DFQATT and CDR2 SNEGSKA (reference sequence). The CDR3 DNA sequence: TGCAGTGCTAGTAGACTGACAGGGACTAATGAAAAACTGTTTTTT. Translation: CSASRLTGTNEKLFF.

J is TRBJ2-2 and V is TRBV30, with 9 bases that match TRBD1. Trimming at V came to 2 bases and at J to 7 bases, leaving 5 bases not matched to a gene. Germline CDR1 reads GTSNPN; CDR2 reads SVGIG (reference sequence). CDR3 length equals 14 residues. The CDR3 region has the DNA TGTGCCTGGAGTTACAGGGGGCAAGACGGGGAGCTGTTTTTT. Protein sequence: CAWSYRGQDGELFF.

V and J are TRBV4-1 and TRBJ1-4, with 8 positions matching TRBD1. Germline lookup yields CDR1 MGHRA and CDR2 YSYEKL. The CDR3 runs to 16 residues. V trimming: 0 bases; J trimming: 5 bases; junction bases outside the gene matches: 5. Written as DNA, the CDR3 is TGCGCCAGCAGCCAAGATTTTAGGACAGGGAATGAAAAACTGTTTTTT. Amino acid sequence: CASSQDFRTGNEKLFF.

This CDR3 is CAISAGDSPYGYTF. The CDR3 region has the DNA TGTGCCATCAGCGCCGGGGACAGCCCCTATGGCTACACCTTC. The V gene is TRBV10-3, the J gene TRBJ1-2; 7 bases align to TRBD1. Germline CDR1 and CDR2: ENHRY and SYGVKD. The trim removed 6 bases at V and 4 bases at J, leaving 8 bases unmatched. The CDR3 loop spans 14 amino acids.

The V gene is TRBV5-1, the J gene TRBJ1-2; 8 nucleotides line up with TRBD1. Trimming at V came to 0 bases and at J to 8 bases, leaving 6 bases not matched to a gene. This CDR3 region has 14 residues. The germline CDR1 and CDR2 sequences are SGHRS and YFSETQ. CDR3 sequence (DNA): TGCGCCAGCAGCTTGGGCAACAGGGGGAACGGCTACACCTTC. Its protein is CASSLGNRGNGYTF. Full variable domain (remainder filled in from reference TRBV5-1 and TRBJ1-2): KAGVTQTPRYLIKTRGQQVTLSCSPISGHRSVSWYQQTPGQGLQFLFEYFSETQRNKGNFPGRFSGRQFSNSRSEMNVSTLELGDSALYLCASSLGNRGNGYTFGSGTRLTVV.

This chain uses TRBV7-9 with TRBJ1-6; TRBD1 is a possible D gene (5 bases). The V gene lost 3 bases and the J gene lost 9 bases, with 15 bases spanning the gap. This CDR3 comprises 15 residues. The V gene's germline CDR1 is SEHNR and CDR2 FQNEAQ (reference sequence). The CDR3 loop reads CASSFGQGLASPLHF. As DNA, the CDR3 is TGTGCCAGCAGCTTCGGGCAGGGATTGGCTTCACCCCTCCACTTT.

This clone was seen just once. V is TRBV3-1 (or the pseudogene TRBV3-2) and J is TRBJ1-1, with D maybe TRBD1 (5 bases). Germline assignment: CDR1 LGHDT and CDR2 YNNKEL (reference sequence). Trimming removed 5 bases at V and 2 bases at J, with 18 bases between. The CDR3 is 16 amino acids. CDR3 DNA: TGTGCCAGCAGCGGGGCGGGACTCCACACCAACACTGAAGCTTTCTTT. It codes for CASSGAGLHTNTEAFF.